The 2 T cell receptor beta chains listed next were all sequenced from one sample in a study of T cells after yellow fever vaccination. Each CDR3 protein gets one entry after TCRdb re-called the 5' RACE reads with MiXCR. This sample has 100,000 to 150,000 distinct CDR3 sequences, with under 9% found just once. The sample here was CD8+ T cells sorted from PBMCs, taken on the day of the yellow fever booster vaccination. All receptors derive from a man between 18 and 35 years old who received the YFV17D yellow fever vaccine.

This clonotype was seen many times. The chain links TRBV12-3 or TRBV12-4 to TRBJ2-2; 7 nucleotides align to TRBD1. This CDR3 comprises 15 residues. Losses at the gene ends were 10 bases for V and 5 bases for J; bases not matched to a gene: 13. In DNA, the CDR3 is TGTGCCACCACGAGGGAACAGGGGTATACCGGGGAGCTGTTTTTT. Translation: CATTREQGYTGELFF.

Only a few counts were recorded for this clonotype. The chain is built from TRBV18 and TRBJ1-1, with 9 bases lining up with TRBD1. With 3 bases clipped from V and 0 bases from J, the junction kept 8 bases outside the gene matches. This CDR3 has 17 amino acids. CDR1 KGHSH and CDR2 LQKENI come from the germline V gene. The CDR3 here is CASSPLYRGQLNTEAFF. The DNA of the CDR3 is TGTGCCAGCTCACCCCTCTACAGGGGGCAGCTGAACACTGAAGCTTTCTTT.